This T cell receptor (beta chain) was retrieved from a study of tumor-infiltrating lymphocytes in localized non-small cell lung cancer. Study information: The cohort mixed smokers and never-smokers, several histologies, and some post-neoadjuvant-chemotherapy samples. Findings and caveats of the study: Only some patients had TCR sequencing, depending on available tissue. No link was found between tumor T-cell fraction and recurrence-free survival.

TCRdb keeps only in-frame clones here, not all; method: immunoSEQ multiplex PCR. The sample has thousands of clones, about 57% seen once. CDR1 and CDR2 from the germline V gene are SGHNT and YENEEA. Trimming took 4 bases from V and 2 from J; bases not matched to a gene: 4. The CDR3 loop spans 16 amino acids. As to this clone: Its antigen is unidentified.

This clonotype originated in a human donor with non-small cell lung cancer. The sample comprised lung tumor tissue. V is TRBV11-3 and J is TRBJ2-2, with 10 bases aligning to TRBD2. In DNA, the CDR3 is TGTGCCAGCAGCTCCCCTAGCGGGAGTAACACCGGGGAGCTGTTTTTT. This codes for CASSSPSGSNTGELFF.